The rows below give T cell receptor beta chains drawn from one sample of a study of cytomegalovirus exposure and HLA in healthy donors. Profiling relied on immunoSEQ multiplex PCR, and the TCRdb table lists in-frame clones only, not all of them. The table has around 220,000 clones, approximately 68% seen once. Sequencing was performed on PBMCs. The receptors originated from a woman aged 25 to 45 in good health and CMV-seronegative. The CDR3 runs from the conserved cysteine through the conserved F or W. A D gene is named only where the DNA matches it firmly. Some rows have no size entry. The others give once, few or many, or a class for an expanded clone.

V: TRBV7-2; D: TRBD2; J: TRBJ2-7; size: NA; CDR3: CASSLASGRAGEQYF; DNA: TGTGCCAGCAGCTTAGCTAGCGGGAGGGCCGGGGAGCAGTACTTC
V: TRBV27; D: TRBD1; J: TRBJ2-5; size: NA; CDR3: CASSPGTGSLMETQYF; DNA: TGTGCCAGCAGTCCCGGGACAGGGTCATTAATGGAGACCCAGTACTTC
V: TRBV4-1; D: TRBD2; J: TRBJ2-5; size: few; CDR3: CASSQDRSGGEETQYF; DNA: TGCGCCAGCAGCCAAGATCGGAGCGGGGGCGAAGAGACCCAGTACTTC
V: TRBV2; D: TRBD2; J: TRBJ2-7; size: NA; CDR3: CASSLNPPTSGINEQYF; DNA: TGTGCCAGCAGCCTTAATCCACCGACTAGCGGGATCAACGAGCAGTACTTC
V: TRBV18; D: TRBD1; J: TRBJ1-2; size: NA; CDR3: CASSPGRGPNYGYTF; DNA: TGTGCCAGCTCCCCCGGGAGGGGGCCCAACTATGGCTACACCTTC
V: TRBV20-1; D: NA; J: TRBJ2-7; size: NA; CDR3: CSANLLYEQYF; DNA: TGCAGTGCTAACCTCCTCTACGAGCAGTACTTC
V: TRBV4-1; D: NA; J: TRBJ1-5; size: NA; CDR3: CASSQVGTPSNQPQHF; DNA: TGCGCCAGCAGCCAAGTCGGGACACCTAGCAATCAGCCCCAGCATTTT
V: TRBV5-5; D: TRBD2; J: TRBJ2-5; size: NA; CDR3: CASSPGTSGSERETQYF; DNA: TGTGCCAGCAGCCCGGGGACTAGCGGGAGTGAGCGAGAGACCCAGTACTTC
V: TRBV4-1; D: TRBD1; J: TRBJ2-1; size: NA; CDR3: CASSQGPGTGNYNEQFF; DNA: TGCGCCAGCAGCCAAGGACCCGGGACAGGGAATTACAATGAGCAGTTCTTC
V: TRBV18; D: NA; J: TRBJ1-2; size: few; CDR3: CASSPPSSNYGYTF; DNA: TGTGCCAGCTCACCACCGTCCAGTAACTATGGCTACACCTTC
V: TRBV11-2; D: TRBD1; J: TRBJ2-7; size: NA; CDR3: CASSLGTGVDYEQYF; DNA: TGTGCCAGCAGCTTAGGGACAGGGGTCGACTACGAGCAGTACTTC
V: TRBV4-2; D: TRBD1; J: TRBJ2-7; size: NA; CDR3: CASSSRGQGAHEQYF; DNA: TGTGCCAGCAGCTCAAGGGGACAGGGGGCACACGAGCAGTACTTC
V: TRBV20-1; D: TRBD1; J: TRBJ1-1; size: NA; CDR3: CSARDSRGAFF; DNA: TGCAGTGCTAGAGACTCCAGGGGGGCTTTCTTT
V: TRBV10-3; D: NA; J: TRBJ1-1; size: NA; CDR3: CAIRPDGWMNTEAFF; DNA: TGTGCCATCAGACCCGACGGGTGGATGAACACTGAAGCTTTCTTT
V: TRBV6-6; D: NA; J: TRBJ1-1; size: NA; CDR3: CASSRLSGTEAFF; DNA: TGTGCCAGCAGCCGCTTATCGGGCACTGAAGCTTTCTTT
V: TRBV15; D: NA; J: TRBJ1-2; size: NA; CDR3: CASSRDRGSFVTNYGYTF; DNA: TGTGCCAGCAGCAGAGATCGGGGGAGTTTCGTTACTAACTATGGCTACACCTTC
V: TRBV6-1; D: TRBD1; J: TRBJ1-2; size: NA; CDR3: CASSERQGYGYTF; DNA: TGTGCCAGCAGTGAAAGACAGGGCTATGGCTACACCTTC
V: TRBV30; D: NA; J: TRBJ1-6; size: NA; CDR3: CAWGALRARRSPLHF; DNA: TGTGCCTGGGGTGCACTCAGGGCGAGGAGATCACCCCTCCACTTT
V: TRBV5-5; D: NA; J: TRBJ1-3; size: NA; CDR3: CASSPRFSSGNTIYF; DNA: TGTGCCAGCAGCCCTAGGTTTAGCTCTGGAAACACCATATATTTT
V: TRBV6-1; D: NA; J: TRBJ1-4; size: NA; CDR3: CASRGPKGRKLFF; DNA: TGTGCCAGCAGAGGCCCCAAAGGGAGAAAACTGTTTTTT
V: TRBV4-1; D: NA; J: TRBJ2-3; size: NA; CDR3: CASSHPWGADTQYF; DNA: TGCGCCAGCAGCCACCCGTGGGGGGCAGATACGCAGTATTTT
V: TRBV5-6; D: TRBD2; J: TRBJ2-1; size: NA; CDR3: CASSRARAGGSYNEQFF; DNA: TGTGCCAGCAGCCGGGCCCGAGCGGGGGGCTCCTACAATGAGCAGTTCTTC
V: TRBV27; D: NA; J: TRBJ2-7; size: few; CDR3: CASSYSGSYEQYF; DNA: TGTGCCAGCAGTTACAGCGGTTCCTACGAGCAGTACTTC
V: TRBV6-1; D: TRBD1; J: TRBJ2-7; size: NA; CDR3: CASSPGTGSSYEQYF; DNA: TGTGCCAGCAGCCCTGGGACAGGGAGCTCCTACGAGCAGTACTTC
V: TRBV7-9; D: TRBD2; J: TRBJ2-3; size: NA; CDR3: CSSSPMLAGSDTQYF; DNA: TGTTCCAGCAGCCCTATGCTAGCGGGGTCCGATACGCAGTATTTT
V: TRBV18; D: TRBD2; J: TRBJ2-5; size: NA; CDR3: CASSRRLAGGAQETQYF; DNA: TGTGCCAGCTCACGAAGACTAGCGGGGGGGGCACAAGAGACCCAGTACTTC
V: TRBV6-5; D: NA; J: TRBJ1-5; size: few; CDR3: CASKGDSNQPQHF; DNA: TGTGCCAGCAAAGGGGATAGCAATCAGCCCCAGCATTTT
V: TRBV6-5; D: NA; J: TRBJ1-1; size: few; CDR3: CASSLLGDTEAFF; DNA: TGTGCCAGCAGTTTACTCGGAGACACTGAAGCTTTCTTT
V: TRBV9; D: NA; J: TRBJ1-1; size: NA; CDR3: CASSQGINTEAFF; DNA: TGTGCCAGCAGTCAGGGGATTAACACTGAAGCTTTCTTT
V: TRBV27; D: TRBD2; J: TRBJ2-1; size: NA; CDR3: CASRGLAGLLNEQFF; DNA: TGTGCCAGCAGGGGACTAGCGGGACTCCTCAATGAGCAGTTCTTC
V: TRBV7-8; D: TRBD2; J: TRBJ2-2; size: NA; CDR3: CASSRWGSGSGGNTGELFF; DNA: TGTGCCAGCAGCCGATGGGGTAGCGGGAGTGGGGGCAACACCGGGGAGCTGTTTTTT
V: TRBV4-2; D: NA; J: TRBJ2-2; size: NA; CDR3: CASFHGELFF; DNA: TGTGCCAGCTTTCACGGGGAGCTGTTTTTT
V: TRBV30; D: TRBD2; J: TRBJ2-2; size: NA; CDR3: CAWRGGYETGELFF; DNA: TGTGCCTGGAGGGGGGGGTATGAGACCGGGGAGCTGTTTTTT